The clone carrying this T cell receptor beta chain was seen only a few times. The data are from a study of T cells after yellow fever vaccination. Study-wide findings and caveats: FACS-sorted repertoires might harbor abundant contaminating clonotypes from the bulk population. Compared with primary, the secondary response was weaker and peaked at day 5, not 15.

A universal primer site and UMIs were added as TCR cDNA was made by 5'RACE template switching. One entry per CDR3 protein results from TCRdb running MiXCR on the 5' RACE reads. Among about 85,000 distinct CDR3 sequences, about an eighth were seen once, and the ten largest hold around 24%. This CDR3 region has 15 residues. The V segment lost 0 bases and the J segment 2 bases; nucleotides outside the gene matches: 2. The germline gives CDR1 LGHNA, CDR2 YNFKEQ. The sequence derives from a man aged 18 to 29 who received the YFV17D yellow fever vaccine. The sample was CD8+ T cells not binding an NS4B(214-222) dextramer, sorted from PBMCs, taken roughly 20 days after the first yellow fever vaccination. The chain carries TRBV4-2 and TRBJ2-3, with 7 bases fitting TRBD1. As DNA, the CDR3 is TGTGCCAGCAGCCAAGAGGGACAGATCACAGATACGCAGTATTTT. As protein: CASSQEGQITDTQYF.